This T cell receptor (beta chain) was sequenced for a study of CD8+ T cells in alopecia areata. For the study at large: Treatment comprised oral tofacitinib, 5 to 10 mg twice daily, in treated patients.

On this clone: Its cognate antigen is unknown. Germline and junction disagree at one end, which may indicate a read error. The identical CDR3 is also encoded by other nucleotide sequences in the sample.

Study outcomes and limitations: In lesional scalp, particularly from alopecia totalis/universalis, clonality was higher than in normal scalp.

RNA, once extracted, was reverse transcribed into cDNA for use as the sequencing template. Measured with immunoSEQ multiplex PCR; TCRdb has only the in-frame clones, and not every one. The sample carries 100,000 to 150,000 clones, 45% to 60% recorded once. This clonotype was obtained from a human donor with alopecia areata. The input for sequencing was CD4+ T cells sorted from blood, taken at week 0.

CDR3 residues: CASSHGESGEKLFF. In DNA form, the CDR3 reads TGTGCCAGCAGCCACGGGGAGTCGGGGGAAAAACTGTTTTTT. The genes are TRBV4-1 and TRBJ1-4, with D hard to call. The CDR3 covers 14 residues. Germline V lookup: CDR1 MGHRA, CDR2 YSYEKL.